The 16 T cell receptor beta chains given below trace back to one sample, sequenced in a study of T cells after yellow fever vaccination. Each CDR3 protein gets one entry after TCRdb re-called the 5' RACE reads with MiXCR. The sample gives 350,000 or so distinct CDR3 sequences, about 7.8% of which show up once; approximately 15% is in the top ten. Material: PBMCs, obtained about 41 days after the first yellow fever vaccination. All receptors derive from a man younger than 35 who received the YFV17D yellow fever vaccine.

The rearrangement links TRBV6-2 or TRBV6-3 to TRBJ2-5; no clear D gene. The CDR3 length is 11 residues. The V gene lost 1 base and the J gene lost 5 bases, with 2 bases spanning the gap. Germline loops: CDR1 MNHEY, CDR2 SVGEGT. The chain's CDR3 is CASSYFETQYF. In DNA, the CDR3 is TGTGCCAGCAGTTACTTTGAGACCCAGTACTTC.

The rearrangement joins TRBV12-3 or TRBV12-4 to TRBJ2-1, with D hard to call. The CDR3 contains 14 residues. The ends were cut back, 2 bases at V and 1 base at J, with 6 bases in the middle. The CDR3 sequence: CASSLRDSYNEQFF. CDR3 coding DNA: TGTGCCAGCAGTTTAAGGGATTCCTACAATGAGCAGTTCTTC.

This clonotype was seen repeatedly, ten times or more. The chain employs TRBV29-1 and TRBJ1-2, with D hard to call. There are 9 residues in the CDR3. The germline V gene has CDR1 SQVTM and CDR2 ANQGSEA. Trimming pared 4 bases from V and 5 bases from J, leaving 2 bases between. The CDR3 spells CSVAYGYTF. Written as DNA, the CDR3 is TGCAGCGTTGCGTATGGCTACACCTTC.

This clonotype has more than one count but fewer than ten. The V and J genes are TRBV2 and TRBJ2-7, with D perhaps TRBD2 (6 bases). This CDR3 spans 11 amino acids. Deletions cut 8 bases from V and 1 base from J, with 6 bases between. Germline CDR1 is SNHLY and CDR2 is FYNNEI. As DNA, the CDR3 is TGTGCCAGCGGGGGGTCCTACGAGCAGTACGTC. Amino acid sequence: CASGGSYEQYV.

The chain is built from TRBV3-1 and TRBJ1-5; D might be TRBD1 (5 bases). The V gene's germline CDR1 is LGHDT and CDR2 YNNKEL (reference sequence). Trimming pared 3 bases from V and 6 bases from J, leaving 18 bases between. CDR3 length: 16 amino acids. In DNA form, the CDR3 reads TGTGCCAGCAGCCATCACCCCCCGGGGGAAGGTCAGCCCCAGCATTTT. Encoded protein: CASSHHPPGEGQPQHF.

CDR3 coding DNA: TGCAGCGTTGTAATGGGGGGCCACGATACGCAGTATTTT. Translating gives CSVVMGGHDTQYF. V gene TRBV29-1 combines with J gene TRBJ2-3, with D perhaps assigned TRBD1 or TRBD2 (6 bases each). V lost 4 bases to trimming and J lost 6 bases, with 14 bases between them. CDR1 and CDR2 (germline): SQVTM, ANQGSEA. The CDR3 length is 13 residues.

The J gene is TRBJ1-1, the V gene TRBV7-3; 10 nucleotides match TRBD1. The CDR3 runs to 15 residues. Germline CDR1 reads SGHTA; CDR2 reads FQGTGA. The trim removed 0 bases at V and 5 bases at J, leaving 3 bases unmatched. CDR3 region: CASSLTADRGTEAFF. The CDR3 DNA is TGTGCCAGCAGCTTAACGGCGGACAGGGGGACTGAAGCTTTCTTT.

This clonotype was found once. The chain combines TRBV6-2 or TRBV6-3 with TRBJ2-5, with 8 bases identical to TRBD1. J gave up 1 base and V 4 bases, and 5 bases lay outside the gene matches. This CDR3 region has 15 residues. Germline V gives CDR1 MNHEY, CDR2 SVGEGT. The CDR3 reads CASSSWTGRQETQYF. For the CDR3, the DNA is TGTGCCAGCAGTTCCTGGACAGGGCGCCAAGAGACCCAGTACTTC.

The chain couples TRBV7-2 to TRBJ1-1, with TRBD1 matching 7 bases. The CDR3 extends over 16 amino acids. J was trimmed by 3 bases and V by 5 bases; bases with no gene match: 12. CDR1 and CDR2 (germline): SGHTA, FQGNSA. CDR3 sequence (DNA): TGTGCCAGCAGCGCGCGGGGACAGCCAAGGGACACTGAAGCTTTCTTT. This encodes CASSARGQPRDTEAFF.

There are a few counts of this clonotype. V gene TRBV12-3 or TRBV12-4 combines with J gene TRBJ1-2; D is undetermined. Trimming stripped 9 bases from V and 8 bases from J, with 13 bases between. This CDR3 spans 11 amino acids. CDR3 protein: CASSTTWGYTF. The DNA for the CDR3 is TGTGCCAGTTCGACCACTTGGGGCTACACCTTC.

This clonotype was observed many times. The chain joins TRBV5-1 to TRBJ2-2; D unclear. This CDR3 region has 12 residues. CDR1 is SGHRS, CDR2 YFSETQ, per germline. V gave up 4 bases and J gave up 7 bases, with 8 bases separating them. The CDR3, as DNA: TGCGCCAGCAGCGAACCTGGCGGGGAGCTGTTTTTT. Translating gives CASSEPGGELFF.

This clonotype was seen at least ten times. This chain uses TRBV4-1 with TRBJ1-5; D gene unclear. Looked up from germline, CDR1 is MGHRA and CDR2 is YSYEKL. This CDR3 is 15 amino acids long. V shed 4 bases and J shed 0 bases, with 10 bases lying between them. This CDR3 reads CASSPRHVSNQPQHF. Here the CDR3 DNA reads TGCGCCAGCAGCCCGCGGCACGTTAGCAATCAGCCCCAGCATTTT.

The V gene is TRBV9, the J gene TRBJ1-4; D may be TRBD1 (6 bases). Germline assignment: CDR1 SGDLS and CDR2 YYNGEE. V lost 4 bases, J lost 8 bases, and 15 bases lay in between. There are 14 residues in the CDR3. The CDR3 sequence is CASSPEGVREKLFF. The CDR3 region has the DNA TGTGCCAGCAGCCCCGAGGGGGTACGAGAAAAACTGTTTTTT.

V gene TRBV12-3 or TRBV12-4 combines with J gene TRBJ1-1, with D maybe TRBD1 (5 bases). Trimming cost V 8 bases and J 0 bases, with 10 bases left between them. The CDR3 consists of 13 residues. As DNA, the CDR3 is TGTGCCAGCCGGGACGCCATGAACACTGAAGCTTTCTTT. Translation: CASRDAMNTEAFF.

This clonotype has a handful of counts. The V gene is TRBV20-1, the J gene TRBJ2-5; 8 bases match TRBD1. This CDR3 has 14 residues. After removal of 3 bases from V and 3 bases from J, the junction contained 6 bases not matched to a gene. From germline, CDR1 is DFQATT and CDR2 SNEGSKA (reference sequence). The CDR3 region has the DNA TGCAGTGCTAGGTCACAGGGGGGTAAAGAGACCCAGTACTTC. Translating it yields CSARSQGGKETQYF.

This clonotype was seen a handful of times. This chain joins TRBV5-1 and TRBJ2-7; 8 bases fit TRBD2. This CDR3 is 15 amino acids long. Unmatched junction bases numbered 5, after V lost 0 bases and J lost 3 bases. From germline, CDR1 is SGHRS and CDR2 YFSETQ. This chain's CDR3 is CASSLEASGYYEQYF. The CDR3 bases are TGCGCCAGCAGCTTGGAGGCTAGCGGGTACTACGAGCAGTACTTC.